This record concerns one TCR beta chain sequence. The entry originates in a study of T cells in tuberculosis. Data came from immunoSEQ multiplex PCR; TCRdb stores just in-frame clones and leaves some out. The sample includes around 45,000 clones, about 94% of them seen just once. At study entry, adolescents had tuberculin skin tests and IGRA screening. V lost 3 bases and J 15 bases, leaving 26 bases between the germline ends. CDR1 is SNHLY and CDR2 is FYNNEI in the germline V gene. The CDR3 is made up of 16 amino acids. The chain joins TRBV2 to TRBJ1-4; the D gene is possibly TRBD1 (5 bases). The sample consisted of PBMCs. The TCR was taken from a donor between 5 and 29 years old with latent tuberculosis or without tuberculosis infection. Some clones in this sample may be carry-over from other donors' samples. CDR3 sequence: CASSESRARRLGVMFF. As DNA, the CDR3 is TGTGCCAGCAGTGAGTCCAGGGCACGACGTTTAGGGGTAATGTTTTTT.